This T cell receptor beta chain was captured in a study of CD8 T cells in ankylosing spondylitis (dated by TCRdb to about 2017). Notes on the research overall: The study set out to find disease-linked TCR variants by profiling T cell receptor beta repertoires in ankylosing spondylitis patients and healthy donors. In total, the full study cohort was made up of approximately 99 healthy donors and 25 to 30 ankylosing spondylitis patients. Peripheral blood was sampled, and synovial fluid was also collected from ankylosing spondylitis patients.

The sequencing machine was an Illumina HiSeq 2500. Quantitative 5'-RACE with molecular barcodes was used to prepare TCR beta libraries. In the source study's methods: A new computational method based on a probabilistic model of VDJ rearrangement was used to identify disease-linked TCR variants. TCRdb reran the public reads through fastp at Q25 and MiXCR, keeping productive beta chains. Under each unique CDR3 protein, matching rows form one entry showing the most common genes and DNA. The V and J calls and clone size are TCRdb's, not the authors'. For this sample the table gives fewer than 550,000 distinct CDR3 sequences, of which approximately 5.3% were detected only once. Together, the top ten hold around 3.5% of the sample. V is pruned by 6 bases and J by 5 bases, leaving 7 bases of the junction without a gene match. The CDR3 starts with the cysteine, ends with the phenylalanine, and has 14 residues. Only the CDR3 region is kept as DNA, spanning 42 bases read in frame from base 1. The germline V gene specifies MNHNS as CDR1 and SASEGT as CDR2.

Findings and caveats that apply to the study as a whole: The disease-linked clones were reported to be significantly enriched in matched synovial fluid samples from ankylosing spondylitis patients. Blood from ankylosing spondylitis patients appeared to be characterized by a TCR beta motif made up of several highly homologous amino acid variants. The disease-linked clones showed a CD8+ phenotype and occurred at relatively low frequencies in peripheral blood. Some motif variants were previously reported in synovial fluid and blood of reactive arthritis patients, suggesting common disease-initiation mechanisms.

This clonotype has a count of ten or more. Its binding antigen is unknown. Base qualities are not provided; no much larger clone lies one nucleotide away. This TCR was sampled from a male donor with ankylosing spondylitis. The rearrangement combines TRBV6-1 with TRBJ2-5; 9 nucleotides in the junction match TRBD2. The sequenced sample was blood, either unsorted or a sorted T cell fraction (not recorded which). The DNA reads TGTGCCAGCAGCCTTAGCGGGAGCGGTGAGACCCAGTACTTC. This encodes CASSLSGSGETQYF.